The 8 T cell receptor beta chains presented below share a single source sample, sequenced in a study of breast tumors, draining lymph nodes, adjacent tissues. TCRdb redid the calling of the multiplex PCR reads with MiXCR, one entry per CDR3 protein. The sample lists about 11,000 distinct CDR3 sequences; 35% to 40% were seen once. The sequenced sample was breast tumor tissue. All receptors derive from a female donor with breast cancer. Some clones in this sample may be carry-over from other donors' samples.

This rearrangement joins TRBV20-1 to TRBJ1-4, with D perhaps TRBD1 (5 bases). The V gene lost 2 bases and the J gene lost 3 bases, with 10 bases spanning the gap. The CDR3 runs 14 residues. Germline V gene lookup returns CDR1 DFQATT and CDR2 SNEGSKA (reference sequence). The CDR3 bases are TGCAGTGCTAGAAGGTGGGGGGCTAATGAAAAACTGTTTTTT. It specifies CSARRWGANEKLFF.

This clonotype was found many times. The J gene is TRBJ2-6, the V gene TRBV5-1; the D is unclear. Trimming removed 0 bases at V and 3 bases at J, with 4 bases between. CDR1 SGHRS and CDR2 YFSETQ come from the germline V gene. The CDR3 loop spans 14 amino acids. CDR3: CASSLEGGANVLTF. The CDR3, as DNA: TGCGCCAGCAGCTTGGAGGGTGGGGCCAACGTCCTGACTTTC.

By frequency in the sample, this clonotype is large. This chain joins TRBV10-1 and TRBJ2-3, with TRBD2 matching over 9 bases. Trimming removed 10 bases from V and 4 bases from J; junction bases left unmatched: 12. The germline gives CDR1 WNHNN, CDR2 SYGVQD (reference sequence). The CDR3 is 15 amino acids. CDR3 loop: CATKRNSGSADTQYF. The CDR3 region has the DNA TGCGCCACCAAGAGAAATAGCGGGAGCGCAGATACGCAGTATTTT.

This clonotype was counted ten times or more. The rearrangement joins TRBV7-8 to TRBJ1-5; tentative D call: TRBD1 (6 bases). CDR3 length: 15 residues. CDR1 SGHVS and CDR2 FQNEAQ come from the germline V gene. Trimming left V 2 bases short and J 2 bases short, with 10 bases between. DNA for the CDR3: TGTGCCAGCAGCTTACTGGGGGGCGGCAATCAGCCCCAGCATTTT. This encodes CASSLLGGGNQPQHF.

By sample fraction, this clonotype is medium-sized. The V call is TRBV20-1, the J call TRBJ2-7; 9 nucleotides match TRBD1. Losses at the gene ends were 0 bases for V and 2 bases for J; bases not matched to a gene: 5. Germline V lookup: CDR1 DFQATT, CDR2 SNEGSKA (reference sequence). The CDR3 consists of 15 residues. The CDR3 is CSARDGTGYAYEQYF. The CDR3 DNA follows: TGCAGTGCTAGAGATGGGACAGGGTATGCCTACGAGCAGTACTTC.

This clonotype was seen ten or more times. The chain combines TRBV6-6 with TRBJ1-2; the match to TRBD1 covers 10 bases. In germline, CDR1 is MNHNY, CDR2 SVGAGI (reference sequence). This CDR3 comprises 16 residues. V dropped 2 bases and J dropped 2; count of bases not matched to a gene: 5. CDR3 DNA sequence: TGTGCCAGCAGTTACCAACCGACAGGGGGCAACTATGGCTACACCTTC. Protein: CASSYQPTGGNYGYTF.

This clonotype was found many times. This CDR3 is CASTPYMDQNTGELFF. CDR3 sequence (DNA): TGTGCCAGCACTCCGTATATGGACCAGAACACCGGGGAGCTGTTTTTT. The V gene is TRBV9, the J gene TRBJ2-2; D call uncertain. Germline V lookup: CDR1 SGDLS, CDR2 YYNGEE. Trimming removed 6 bases at V and 1 base at J, with 16 bases between. The CDR3 consists of 16 residues.

This clonotype was detected a few times. The genes are TRBV28 and TRBJ1-2; 9 bases line up with TRBD1. Germline loops: CDR1 MDHEN, CDR2 SYDVKM. The V gene end was trimmed by 5 bases and the J gene end by 2 bases; junction bases not matched to a gene: 3. The CDR3 covers 14 residues. The DNA for the CDR3 is TGTGCCAGCAGTCACGGACAGGGGAACTATGGCTACACCTTC. Protein product: CASSHGQGNYGYTF.